This T cell receptor (beta chain) appears in the sequencing data of a study of T cells in localized non-small cell lung cancer. Study-wide findings and caveats: An association was observed between higher blood T cell density and longer overall survival.

Looked up from germline, CDR1 is SGHRS and CDR2 is YFSETQ. This CDR3 spans 12 amino acids. This clone is labeled medium-sized (0.01 to 0.1%). No antigen is known for it. At one end the junction does not follow the germline gene, possibly because of a read error. Additional DNA sequences in this sample encode the identical CDR3. Libraries were prepared by immunoSEQ multiplex PCR; TCRdb keeps only in-frame clonotypes and omits some of them. The sample lists about 12,000 clones, 86% occurring once. This specimen was peripheral blood, taken before any cancer treatment. The chain recombines TRBV5-1 with TRBJ2-2; unclear D gene. The clonotype was recovered from a male donor at least 60 years old with stage III lung adenocarcinoma. The CDR3 region is CASSLGRGELFF. In nucleotides, the CDR3 is TGTGCCAGCAGCTTGGGCAGAGGGGAGCTGTTTTTT.